The 20 T cell receptor beta chains below come from one sample, sequenced in a study of Ad26.COV2.S vaccination and SARS-CoV-2 variants (TCRdb year 2021). The sample's treatment or condition label, in plain terms: some 20 received Ad26.COV2.S at low or high dose, single or two shots; roughly 5 received placebo; per-sample allocation not given. Repertoires of vaccine and placebo recipients were sequenced from samples taken on day 63 after the first injection. Library generation was performed with the immunoSEQ multiplex PCR assay. What TCRdb holds here is the immuneACCESS table cut down to in-frame rearrangements. Part of the clones is not present; checked against another copy, under half of the missing clones reflect an unresolved V gene, and the others are unexplained. The sample has 350,000 to 500,000 clones on record, around 90% of them singletons. In total, the top ten clones hold approximately 4.5% of the sample.

The source material was peripheral blood, sampled in a trial of Ad26.COV2.S vaccine versus placebo. These TCRs come from a person between 18 and 60 years old who received the Ad26.COV2.S COVID-19 vaccine or a placebo.

The chain is built from TRBV6-1 and TRBJ1-2; 7 bases are shared with TRBD1. In germline, CDR1 is MNHNS, CDR2 SASEGT. The J segment lost 4 bases and the V segment lost 1 base, leaving 9 bases of the junction unmatched. CDR3 size: 16 residues. CDR3 region: CASSEGSPGQIYGYTF. In DNA, the CDR3 is TGTGCCAGCAGTGAAGGGTCCCCGGGACAGATCTATGGCTACACCTTC.

V is TRBV11-3 and J is TRBJ2-1; D not resolved. Germline lookup yields CDR1 SGHNT and CDR2 YENEEA. The CDR3 totals 13 residues. The V and J ends lost 5 bases and 2 bases respectively, with 7 bases between them. CDR3 sequence: CASSQLPYNEQFF. CDR3 nucleotide sequence: TGTGCCAGCAGCCAACTCCCCTACAATGAGCAGTTCTTC. The full variable domain, rest sourced from reference TRBV11-3 and TRBJ2-1, is EAGVVQSPRYKIIEKKQPVAFWCNPISGHNTLYWYLQNLGQGPELLIRYENEEAVDDSQLPKDRFSAERLKGVDSTLKIQPAELGDSAVYLCASSQLPYNEQFFGPGTRLTVL.

The rearrangement uses TRBV28 and TRBJ2-5; 14 bases are shared with TRBD2. The V segment lost 4 bases and the J segment 5 bases; nucleotides outside the gene matches: 3. The CDR3 covers 15 residues. The germline V gene has CDR1 MDHEN and CDR2 SYDVKM. For the CDR3, the DNA is TGTGCCAGCAGTTCCCGGACTAGCGGGAGGGAGACCCAGTACTTC. This sequence encodes CASSSRTSGRETQYF.

This chain links TRBV5-4 with TRBJ2-5; no clear D gene. Germline V lookup: CDR1 SGHNT, CDR2 YYREEE (reference sequence). The CDR3 is 15 residues long. V lost 0 bases and J 2 bases, leaving 11 bases between the germline ends. CDR3 coding DNA: TGTGCCAGCAGCTTGGATCCCGGCACGCAAGAGACCCAGTACTTC. This sequence encodes CASSLDPGTQETQYF.

The chain uses TRBV5-4 and TRBJ1-5, with D tentatively TRBD1 (6 bases). Germline CDR1 is SGHNT and CDR2 is YYREEE (reference sequence). Trimming shortened V by 4 bases and J by 5 bases, and 10 bases separated the two germline ends. The CDR3 has 13 amino acids. The DNA of the CDR3 is TGTGCCAGCAGCCCAGGGGTGGATCAGCCCCAGCATTTT. This encodes CASSPGVDQPQHF.

The rearrangement joins TRBV7-9 to TRBJ1-4; TRBD1 is a possible D gene (6 bases). Trimming pared 5 bases from V and 4 bases from J, leaving 14 bases between. Germline loops: CDR1 SEHNR, CDR2 FQNEAQ (reference sequence). The CDR3 is 15 amino acids. The CDR3 coding sequence is TGTGCCAGCAGCCGGGAAAGGGACATTAATGAAAAACTGTTTTTT. Its protein is CASSRERDINEKLFF.

The rearrangement links TRBV10-3 to TRBJ1-2; D unclear. The CDR3 length is 15 residues. Germline lookup yields CDR1 ENHRY and CDR2 SYGVKD. V lost 0 bases and J 7 bases, leaving 15 bases between the germline ends. The CDR3 nucleotides read TGTGCCATCAGTGAGTCGGAAACCGTGCGGGGTGGCTACACCTTC. This gives the protein CAISESETVRGGYTF.

In regard to this clone: Other DNA variants within this sample encode the same CDR3. The V call is TRBV10-3, the J call TRBJ2-7; 11 bases match TRBD2. Germline V gives CDR1 ENHRY, CDR2 SYGVKD. The trim removed 2 bases at V and 3 bases at J, leaving 3 bases unmatched. The CDR3 length is 15 residues. Written as DNA, the CDR3 is TGTGCCATCAGTGAGGGACTAGCGGGTGGCTACGAGCAGTACTTC. Its protein product is CAISEGLAGGYEQYF.

The chain recombines TRBV5-1 with TRBJ1-2, with D possibly TRBD1 on 5 matching bases. CDR3 length equals 14 residues. Germline V gene sequence: CDR1 SGHRS, CDR2 YFSETQ. V was cut by 4 bases and J by 8 bases, with 18 bases left in between. In DNA, the CDR3 is TGCGCCAGCAGCAGGGGCAGGGAGTCGAAAGGCTACACCTTC. Its translation is CASSRGRESKGYTF.

This clone occurred once. This sequence joins TRBV7-2 and TRBJ2-3; 10 bases are shared with TRBD2. Germline V gene sequence: CDR1 SGHTA, CDR2 FQGNSA. V was pared by 5 bases and J by 1 base, with 9 bases of the junction left unmatched. The CDR3 sequence is 17 residues long. The CDR3 sequence: CASSPGRLAGGTDTQYF. The CDR3 region has the DNA TGTGCCAGCAGCCCAGGGAGGCTAGCGGGAGGCACAGATACGCAGTATTTT.

The chain is built from TRBV3-1 (or the pseudogene TRBV3-2) and TRBJ2-2, with D unresolved. CDR3 length: 15 residues. V lost 3 bases, J lost 5 bases, and 13 bases lay in between. Germline CDR1 is LGHDT and CDR2 is YNNKEL (reference sequence). The CDR3 DNA reads as TGTGCCAGCAGCCACTTTCGTGGGTTTACCGGGGAGCTGTTTTTT. As protein: CASSHFRGFTGELFF.

This clone has just one count. V is TRBV7-3 and J is TRBJ2-7, with 11 bases identical to TRBD1. The CDR3 extends over 15 amino acids. The germline V gene encodes CDR1 SGHTA and CDR2 FQGTGA. Germline trimming cut 2 bases from V and 3 bases from J; bases unmatched to any gene: 3. This CDR3 is CASSLSGTGGYEQYF. CDR3 coding DNA: TGTGCCAGCAGCTTATCAGGGACAGGGGGCTACGAGCAGTACTTC.

The V call is TRBV24-1, the J call TRBJ1-2, with a possible D match to TRBD1 (5 bases). The germline gives CDR1 KGHDR, CDR2 SFDVKD. The V end was cut by 3 bases, the J end by 8 bases, with 12 bases between. This CDR3 has 13 residues. In DNA form, the CDR3 reads TGTGCCACCAGTGATGTGACAGACACGGGCTACACCTTC. Translation gives CATSDVTDTGYTF.

The CDR3 region is CSASYNGRGADTQYF. The CDR3 bases are TGCAGTGCTAGTTATAACGGGAGGGGCGCAGATACGCAGTATTTT. The chain is built from TRBV20-1 and TRBJ2-3, with TRBD2 identical over 8 bases. CDR1 DFQATT and CDR2 SNEGSKA come from the germline V gene (reference sequence). CDR3 length: 15 amino acids. V shed 3 bases and J 4 bases; nucleotides not matched to a gene: 9.

A note on this clone: The sample contains more than one DNA sequence encoding this CDR3. The genes are TRBV9 and TRBJ2-7; TRBD2 agrees at 10 bases. The V gene end was trimmed by 3 bases and the J gene end by 0 bases; junction bases not matched to a gene: 3. CDR1 is SGDLS, CDR2 YYNGEE, per germline. The CDR3 loop spans 15 amino acids. The CDR3 nucleotides read TGTGCCAGCAGCGCGTCTAGCGGGAGCTCCTACGAGCAGTACTTC. It codes for CASSASSGSSYEQYF.

The chain carries TRBV30 and TRBJ1-5, with D uncertain. This CDR3 has 13 residues. V was trimmed by 3 bases and J by 0 bases, leaving 6 bases between them. Germline CDR1 and CDR2: GTSNPN and SVGIG (reference sequence). The CDR3 region is CAWRNSSNQPQHF. DNA of the CDR3: TGTGCCTGGAGGAACAGTAGCAATCAGCCCCAGCATTTT.

This chain links TRBV7-2 with TRBJ1-6; TRBD1 matches 10 bases. Trimming at V came to 4 bases and at J to 7 bases, leaving 4 bases not matched to a gene. The germline V gene has CDR1 SGHTA and CDR2 FQGNSA. This CDR3 has 15 amino acids. DNA of the CDR3: TGTGCCAGCAGCTCCGGGACAGGGGCGAATTCACCCCTCCACTTT. It encodes CASSSGTGANSPLHF.

The V gene is TRBV13, the J gene TRBJ2-7; 8 nucleotides align to TRBD1. The CDR3 is made up of 14 amino acids. V shed 7 bases and J 1 base; nucleotides not matched to a gene: 6. From germline, CDR1 is PRHDT and CDR2 FYEKMQ (reference sequence). Written as DNA, the CDR3 is TGTGCCAGCACGACCGGACAGGGTTCCTACGAGCAGTACTTC. Translating gives CASTTGQGSYEQYF.

The chain employs TRBV11-3 and TRBJ2-1, with 10 bases identical to TRBD1. This CDR3 comprises 15 residues. Germline V lookup: CDR1 SGHNT, CDR2 YENEEA. V shed 5 bases, J shed 4 bases, and the junction held 5 bases outside the gene matches. The CDR3 protein is CASSPRQGAYNEQFF. CDR3 DNA sequence: TGTGCCAGCAGCCCCAGACAGGGGGCATACAATGAGCAGTTCTTC.

The chain employs TRBV4-3 and TRBJ2-5; D unresolved. This CDR3 spans 14 amino acids. The V gene's germline CDR1 is LGHNA and CDR2 YSLEER. V shed 4 bases and J shed 5 bases, with 14 bases lying between them. The CDR3 loop is CASSLDLGDETQYF. CDR3 coding DNA: TGCGCCAGCAGCCTAGACCTCGGAGACGAGACCCAGTACTTC.